This TCR beta chain comes out of a study of cytomegalovirus exposure and HLA in healthy donors. A multiplex PCR was run with 60 Vbeta primers and 13 Jbeta primers. Only in-frame clones appear in the TCRdb table, and some are missing; sequencing was by immunoSEQ multiplex PCR. Seen in this sample are some 110,000 clones; the ten most common clones hold approximately 3.7%. Germline CDR1 SGHNT, CDR2 YENEEA. This CDR3 spans 15 amino acids. V was pared by 0 bases and J by 2 bases, with 1 base of the junction left unmatched. This TCR was recovered from a man aged 25-45 years in good health and CMV-seronegative. Sequencing input: PBMCs. This chain joins TRBV11-3 and TRBJ2-1; 7 positions agree with TRBD1. The CDR3 spells CASSLDTGAYNEQFF. The DNA for the CDR3 is TGTGCCAGCAGCTTAGACACAGGGGCCTACAATGAGCAGTTCTTC. Complete variable domain (other parts from reference TRBV11-3 and TRBJ2-1): EAGVVQSPRYKIIEKKQPVAFWCNPISGHNTLYWYLQNLGQGPELLIRYENEEAVDDSQLPKDRFSAERLKGVDSTLKIQPAELGDSAVYLCASSLDTGAYNEQFFGPGTRLTVL.